This T cell receptor beta chain was captured by sequencing in a study of early T cells in non-severe SARS-CoV-2 infection. About the research overall: It was bulk RNA from unsorted whole blood that was sequenced, and the chains were unpaired.

Findings of the study overall: VDJdb matching, biased toward anti-spike CD8 responses, missed private and CD4 specificities.

The CDR3 length is 16 residues. The germline V gene encodes CDR1 SGDLS and CDR2 YYNGEE. The V end was cut by 3 bases, the J end by 7 bases, with 23 bases between. Remarks on this clonotype: The antigen is not known.

Individual cDNA molecules received unique molecular identifiers during library preparation. TCRdb reanalysed the 5' RACE reads using MiXCR and keeps one entry per CDR3 protein. The profile shows tens of thousands of distinct CDR3 sequences, under 15% of them singletons. Material: whole blood. The chain combines TRBV9 with TRBJ2-7, with D possibly being TRBD1 (6 bases). This TCR derives from an adult who was a healthcare worker with PCR-confirmed SARS-CoV-2 infection or an uninfected control (not recorded which). Here the CDR3 DNA reads TGTGCCAGCAGCGCCCGAAGAGAGACAGGACCGTGGGAGCAGTACTTC. This codes for CASSARRETGPWEQYF. The full variable domain, with the rest looked up from reference TRBV9 and TRBJ2-7, is DSGVTQTPKHLITATGQRVTLRCSPRSGDLSVYWYQQSLDQGLQFLIQYYNGEERAKGNILERFSAQQFPDLHSELNLSSLELGDSALYFCASSARRETGPWEQYFGPGTRLTVT.